This T cell receptor (beta chain) was recorded in a study of OX40 agonist ivuxolimab in advanced cancers. Overall study: Allowance was made for prior anti-PD-1, anti-PD-L1 or anti-CTLA-4 therapy, and approximately 40% had some.

About this clone itself: Its antigen is unknown. Other DNA variants within this sample encode the same CDR3.

Germline V gene data show CDR1 as LNHDA and CDR2 as SQIVND (reference sequence). This CDR3 is built from 16 residues. V trimming: 5 bases; J trimming: 9 bases; junction bases outside the gene matches: 7. Clones were sequenced by immunoSEQ multiplex PCR, and TCRdb holds only the in-frame ones, with some missing. The table shows around 53,000 clones, with 79% occurring only once. Study-level points and caveats: The study observed clonal expansion of CD4+ and CD8+ blood T cells by week 6 at 0.1 to 3.0 mg/kg.

The sequence derives from an adult with an advanced solid tumor such as melanoma, head and neck, liver or kidney cancer. The source material was CD4+ or CD8+ T cells sorted from blood, sampled in a trial of the OX40 agonist ivuxolimab. This chain joins TRBV19 and TRBJ2-1; 16 bases match TRBD2. The chain's CDR3 is CASSSPGTSGRGEQFF. In DNA form, the CDR3 reads TGTGCCAGTAGTTCTCCGGGGACTAGCGGGAGGGGTGAGCAGTTCTTC.